These 26 T cell receptor beta chains originate from one sample sequenced in a study of blood T cell repertoires in COVID-19. Profiled with immunoSEQ multiplex PCR; TCRdb holds only in-frame clones, not every one. The sample has 130,000 to 150,000 clones, roughly 85% seen once. Input material: peripheral blood. The origin of the receptors is a woman in her sixties or seventies with COVID-19, enrolled during active disease.

J is TRBJ1-6 and V is TRBV7-2, with D tentatively TRBD1 (6 bases). Germline CDR1 is SGHTA and CDR2 is FQGNSA. V gave up 5 bases and J gave up 7 bases, with 9 bases separating them. The CDR3 is made up of 13 amino acids. CDR3 sequence: CASSLGQNSPLHF. The CDR3 DNA is TGTGCCAGCAGCCTCGGACAGAATTCACCCCTCCACTTT.

This sequence joins TRBV5-1 and TRBJ2-5; tentative D call: TRBD2 (5 bases). The germline V gene has CDR1 SGHRS and CDR2 YFSETQ. V shed 0 bases and J shed 5 bases, with 14 bases lying between them. This CDR3 region has 15 residues. The CDR3 DNA reads TGCGCCAGCAGCTTGGGCCAGAGCGGCCGGGAGACCCAGTACTTC. Translation: CASSLGQSGRETQYF. Looking up the rest from reference TRBV5-1 and TRBJ2-5 gives the full variable domain: KAGVTQTPRYLIKTRGQQVTLSCSPISGHRSVSWYQQTPGQGLQFLFEYFSETQRNKGNFPGRFSGRQFSNSRSEMNVSTLELGDSALYLCASSLGQSGRETQYFGPGTRLLVL.

The genes are TRBV4-1 and TRBJ2-3; the D gene is possibly TRBD2 (6 bases). CDR1 MGHRA and CDR2 YSYEKL come from the germline V gene. V lost 1 base and J 0 bases, leaving 11 bases between the germline ends. The CDR3 has 16 amino acids. The CDR3 DNA follows: TGCGCCAGCAGCCAAGGGGGCGGGGTGAGCACAGATACGCAGTATTTT. Translation gives CASSQGGGVSTDTQYF.

The chain combines TRBV3-1 (or the pseudogene TRBV3-2) with TRBJ1-5; 7 nucleotides match TRBD1. The germline V gene encodes CDR1 LGHDT and CDR2 YNNKEL (reference sequence). V was pared by 0 bases and J by 3 bases, with 11 bases of the junction left unmatched. CDR3 size: 18 residues. The CDR3 coding sequence is TGTGCCAGCAGCCAAGATCACGGTACGGACAGGATCAATCAGCCCCAGCATTTT. Translated, it gives CASSQDHGTDRINQPQHF.

The V call is TRBV19, the J call TRBJ1-2; 8 nucleotides agree with TRBD1. Germline trimming cut 7 bases from V and 4 bases from J; bases unmatched to any gene: 5. This CDR3 spans 13 amino acids. Germline values: CDR1 LNHDA, CDR2 SQIVND (reference sequence). CDR3 amino acids: CASTTGGAYGYTF. The CDR3, as DNA: TGTGCCAGTACCACAGGGGGAGCCTATGGCTACACCTTC.

CDR3 region: CASGPGDMNTEAFF. For the CDR3, the DNA is TGTGCCAGTGGGCCAGGGGACATGAACACTGAAGCTTTCTTT. The chain joins TRBV19 to TRBJ1-1, with TRBD1 as a possible D gene (6 bases). In germline, CDR1 is LNHDA, CDR2 SQIVND (reference sequence). V dropped 8 bases and J dropped 0 bases, with 13 bases sitting between them. This CDR3 is 14 amino acids long. Based on the CDR3 plus reference TRBV19 and TRBJ1-1, the full variable domain is DGGITQSPKYLFRKEGQNVTLSCEQNLNHDAMYWYRQDPGQGLRLIYYSQIVNDFQKGDIAEGYSVSREKKESFPLTVTSAQKNPTAFYLCASGPGDMNTEAFFGQGTRLTVV.

Only a few counts were recorded for this clone. V is TRBV10-1 and J is TRBJ2-7; TRBD1 matches at 8 bases. The V gene end was trimmed by 5 bases and the J gene end by 3 bases; junction bases not matched to a gene: 9. Germline loops: CDR1 WNHNN, CDR2 SYGVQD (reference sequence). The CDR3 runs 15 residues. The CDR3 nucleotides read TGCGCCAGCAGTTCGTCCGACAGGGGCAACTACGAGCAGTACTTC. It is translated as CASSSSDRGNYEQYF.

The chain joins TRBV5-1 to TRBJ1-1; 8 bases agree with TRBD1. The CDR3 consists of 16 residues. With V trimmed by 0 bases and J by 5 bases, 9 bases remained unmatched. Per the germline V gene, CDR1 is SGHRS and CDR2 is YFSETQ. CDR3 sequence: CASSLGGTGVGTEAFF. The CDR3 nucleotides are TGCGCCAGCAGCTTGGGGGGGACAGGTGTAGGGACTGAAGCTTTCTTT.

The rearrangement uses TRBV7-9 and TRBJ1-1; 8 bases align to TRBD1. The trim removed 0 bases at V and 4 bases at J, leaving 4 bases unmatched. The CDR3 sequence is 15 residues long. Germline assignment: CDR1 SEHNR and CDR2 FQNEAQ (reference sequence). CDR3 in amino acids: CASSLAGTGITEAFF. DNA of the CDR3: TGTGCCAGCAGCTTAGCAGGGACAGGAATCACTGAAGCTTTCTTT.

The gene calls are TRBV28 and TRBJ2-7; TRBD1 aligns across 7 bases. Unmatched junction bases numbered 14, after V lost 6 bases and J lost 6 bases. This CDR3 is built from 15 residues. CDR1 and CDR2 (germline): MDHEN, SYDVKM. CDR3 nucleotides: TGTGCCAGCAGAAAGGACAGGTACCTTAGGGTCGAGCAGTACTTC. It translates to CASRKDRYLRVEQYF.

The V gene is TRBV27, the J gene TRBJ2-3; 13 nucleotides line up with TRBD2. J gave up 5 bases and V 8 bases, and 10 bases lay outside the gene matches. The CDR3 extends over 16 amino acids. The germline gives CDR1 MNHEY, CDR2 SMNVEV (reference sequence). Here the CDR3 reads CASGILAGGVGDTQYF. The CDR3 DNA sequence: TGTGCCAGCGGAATACTAGCGGGGGGGGTGGGAGATACGCAGTATTTT.

The J gene is TRBJ1-4, the V gene TRBV5-1; TRBD1 matches 7 bases. Germline CDR1 reads SGHRS; CDR2 reads YFSETQ. Losses at the gene ends were 5 bases for V and 0 bases for J; bases not matched to a gene: 7. The length of the CDR3 is 16 residues. CDR3 sequence: CASSSDRIATNEKLFF. In DNA, the CDR3 is TGCGCCAGCAGTTCGGACAGGATAGCAACTAATGAAAAACTGTTTTTT. The full variable domain, in which reference TRBV5-1 and TRBJ1-4 provide the parts outside the CDR3, is KAGVTQTPRYLIKTRGQQVTLSCSPISGHRSVSWYQQTPGQGLQFLFEYFSETQRNKGNFPGRFSGRQFSNSRSEMNVSTLELGDSALYLCASSSDRIATNEKLFFGSGTQLSVL.

V gene TRBV6-5 combines with J gene TRBJ2-5; no definite D call. With 0 bases removed from V and 1 base from J, the gap between germline ends came to 9 bases. The germline gives CDR1 MNHEY, CDR2 SVGAGI. The CDR3 covers 15 residues. In DNA, the CDR3 is TGTGCCAGCAGTTACTCGAATCACGGCCAAGAGACCCAGTACTTC. It translates to CASSYSNHGQETQYF.

The chain employs TRBV19 and TRBJ1-2; TRBD1 matches at 7 bases. Germline CDR1 reads LNHDA; CDR2 reads SQIVND (reference sequence). This CDR3 has 18 residues. The V gene end was trimmed by 9 bases and the J gene end by 1 base; junction bases not matched to a gene: 20. For the CDR3, the DNA is TGTGCCAGCATCCAGTCGTGGGACAGCCGAAACTATAACTATGGCTACACCTTC. This sequence encodes CASIQSWDSRNYNYGYTF.

The genes are TRBV5-1 and TRBJ2-2; TRBD1 might be the D (6 bases). CDR3 length equals 15 residues. The germline V gene encodes CDR1 SGHRS and CDR2 YFSETQ. Trimming cost V 6 bases and J 4 bases, with 16 bases left between them. CDR3 nucleotide sequence: TGCGCCAGCAAACAACAGGGAACGAGCACCGGGGAGCTGTTTTTT. Its protein is CASKQQGTSTGELFF.

This clone has a handful of counts. The rearrangement joins TRBV4-2 to TRBJ1-5, with a possible D match to TRBD1 (5 bases). V lost 5 bases and J lost 3, with 17 bases in between. This CDR3 has 16 residues. Germline CDR1 LGHNA, CDR2 YNFKEQ. DNA for the CDR3: TGTGCCAGCAGCTTATGGGGGGACGTCAACAATCAGCCCCAGCATTTT. This codes for CASSLWGDVNNQPQHF.

This clone has a single count. The V gene is TRBV19, the J gene TRBJ1-1; TRBD1 is a possible D gene (5 bases). Germline-derived CDR1 and CDR2 are LNHDA and SQIVND (reference sequence). V was pared by 1 base and J by 5 bases, with 14 bases between. The length of the CDR3 is 15 residues. Here the CDR3 reads CASSIVRWGETEAFF. The CDR3 DNA follows: TGTGCCAGTAGTATAGTGCGTTGGGGGGAGACTGAAGCTTTCTTT.

This clone was recorded once. This chain connects TRBV7-9 to TRBJ2-3; 13 bases match TRBD2. The CDR3 extends over 18 amino acids. J was trimmed by 3 bases and V by 1 base; bases with no gene match: 7. Germline V gives CDR1 SEHNR, CDR2 FQNEAQ (reference sequence). The CDR3 here is CASSLVLGLAGRTDTQYF. The CDR3 DNA follows: TGTGCCAGCAGCTTAGTGCTGGGACTAGCGGGGAGAACAGATACGCAGTATTTT.

V gene TRBV19 combines with J gene TRBJ2-5; D unclear. The germline V gene has CDR1 LNHDA and CDR2 SQIVND (reference sequence). Between the trimmed V and J ends, which lost 2 bases and 5 bases, there was a span of 9 bases. This CDR3 comprises 13 residues. The CDR3 region is CASSINTLETQYF. CDR3 sequence (DNA): TGTGCCAGTAGTATAAACACCTTGGAGACCCAGTACTTC.

This rearrangement joins TRBV5-1 to TRBJ2-2, with D possibly matching TRBD1 (6 bases). This CDR3 contains 17 residues. The ends were cut back, 0 bases at V and 2 bases at J, with 14 bases in the middle. The germline V gene encodes CDR1 SGHRS and CDR2 YFSETQ. The CDR3: CASSLGSGQSNTGELFF. The CDR3 DNA reads as TGCGCCAGCAGCTTGGGGTCTGGACAGAGTAACACCGGGGAGCTGTTTTTT.

V and J are TRBV10-3 and TRBJ2-1; 7 bases line up with TRBD2. Germline trimming cut 0 bases from V and 5 bases from J; bases unmatched to any gene: 7. The germline V gene has CDR1 ENHRY and CDR2 SYGVKD. This CDR3 is 16 amino acids long. The CDR3 nucleotides are TGTGCCATCAGTGAGTCTTTGGCGGGGGAGAACAATGAGCAGTTCTTC. Translated: CAISESLAGENNEQFF.

The V call is TRBV24-1, the J call TRBJ2-5, with TRBD1 matching 9 bases. Germline V gene sequence: CDR1 KGHDR, CDR2 SFDVKD. The V segment lost 3 bases and the J segment 4 bases; nucleotides outside the gene matches: 8. This CDR3 has 16 residues. The DNA of the CDR3 is TGTGCCACCAGTGATGGGGGACAGGGAGGAAGAGAGACCCAGTACTTC. This translates into CATSDGGQGGRETQYF.

This clone was seen once. V gene TRBV23-1 combines with J gene TRBJ1-5; D uncertain. TRBV23-1 counts as an open reading frame of uncertain function. This CDR3 comprises 19 residues. Trimming pared 2 bases from V and 1 base from J, leaving 21 bases between. The CDR3 region has the DNA TGCGCCAGCAGTCAAGGTAAAGGAGGGTACAATCTGAGCAATCAGCCCCAGCATTTT. This gives the protein CASSQGKGGYNLSNQPQHF.

The rearrangement links TRBV6-4 to TRBJ1-1; D not certain. CDR3 length: 15 residues. Trimming shortened V by 3 bases and J by 3 bases, and 14 bases separated the two germline ends. Per germline, CDR1 MRHNA and CDR2 SNTAGT. CDR3 nucleotide sequence: TGTGCCAGCAGTGAGTCAGTTCTCGGGGACACTGAAGCTTTCTTT. Translated, it gives CASSESVLGDTEAFF.

The chain recombines TRBV27 with TRBJ2-3, with TRBD2 as a possible D gene (6 bases). Germline CDR1 is MNHEY and CDR2 is SMNVEV (reference sequence). V dropped 3 bases and J dropped 3 bases, with 13 bases sitting between them. This CDR3 is built from 15 residues. CDR3 in amino acids: CASSLGGRRTDTQYF. The DNA for the CDR3 is TGTGCCAGCAGTTTGGGGGGAAGGAGGACAGATACGCAGTATTTT.

The chain combines TRBV13 with TRBJ1-6, with TRBD1 matching over 7 bases. This CDR3 has 17 residues. Germline assignment: CDR1 PRHDT and CDR2 FYEKMQ (reference sequence). V lost 2 bases to trimming and J lost 7 bases; unmatched junction nucleotides: 11. DNA for the CDR3: TGTGCCAGCAGCTTACAAGGGATCACAGGGGAGAATTCACCCCTCCACTTT. It encodes CASSLQGITGENSPLHF.